This T cell receptor beta chain emerged from a study of blood T cell repertoires in COVID-19. Study summary: The cDNA or gDNA used as material had been derived from T cells, B-cell-depleted T cells, or PBMCs.

CDR3 length equals 14 residues. Per the germline V gene, CDR1 is SGHVS and CDR2 is FNYEAQ. Trimming at V came to 6 bases and at J to 1 base, leaving 5 bases not matched to a gene. As handled by the study authors: Amplification with reference gene primers provided the estimates of nucleated cell counts. The repertoire was sequenced with immunoSEQ multiplex PCR; TCRdb's copy has only in-frame clones and lacks some. V and J calls and clone size follow that table, whereas D and trimming were derived from the DNA. This table holds fewer than 250,000 clones, roughly 80% found once. The V call is TRBV7-6, the J call TRBJ1-1; TRBD1 aligns across 7 bases. Sample: peripheral blood. This receptor was obtained from a woman at least 80 years old with acute or convalescent COVID-19. DNA of the CDR3: TGTGCCAGCAGGCCCGGGACAGCGAACACTGAAGCTTTCTTT. This translates into CASRPGTANTEAFF.